The clone carrying this T cell receptor beta chain was picked up many times. Construction of the TCR beta libraries employed iRepertoire HTBI primers in conjunction with Arm-PCR of CDR3 regions. Each CDR3 protein is one row after TCRdb ran MiXCR on the multiplex PCR reads. The sample holds about 430,000 distinct CDR3 sequences; 15% are singletons and the top ten take under 9%. The data originate from a study of regulatory T cells in long-lasting Graves disease. Indicated time point: newly diagnosed GD, antithyroid drugs for less than 3 months. With RNA extracted from PBMCs as input, the TCR library was made. A further study also used this sample, focusing on T cells in Graves' hyperthyroidism and ophthalmopathy. Turning to that study: Graves' hyperthyroidism is called stable when ophthalmopathy does not progress within 18 months. Lactation, pregnancy, other autoimmune disease or uncontrolled infection led to exclusion of patients.

The receptor's source is a woman aged 40 to 50 with Graves disease. Source: peripheral blood mononuclear cells (PBMCs), taken at new diagnosis, from a patient treated with antithyroid drugs.

This chain's CDR3 is CASSLASEGTDTQYF. The DNA for the CDR3 is TGTGCCAGCAGCTTGGCTAGCGAGGGAACAGATACGCAGTATTTT. The gene calls are TRBV7-2 and TRBJ2-3, with D possibly TRBD2 on 6 matching bases. Germline CDR1 is SGHTA and CDR2 is FQGNSA. The germline V and J ends were trimmed by 3 bases and 3 bases, with 13 bases remaining between them. CDR3 length equals 15 residues.